Here is one T cell receptor beta chain with its context. This clonotype was seen ten or more times. Its antigen is not yet known. One base away there is no much larger clone; base qualities are not given. Instrument used: Illumina HiSeq 2500. TCR beta libraries were prepared by quantitative 5'-RACE with molecular barcodes. The original pipeline was this. Disease-linked TCR variants were identified with a new computational method built on a probabilistic model of VDJ rearrangement. The public reads were run again by TCRdb, first through fastp at Q25 and then through MiXCR, and only productive beta chains were kept. Rows are combined by CDR3 protein, so each entry shows the most common genes and DNA. TCRdb's processing, not the authors', yielded these V and J calls. A total of 100,000 to 150,000 distinct CDR3 sequences appear in this sample, roughly 10% of them only once. The top ten clones comprise 4.1% of the sample.

The record originates from a study of CD8 T cells in ankylosing spondylitis (dated by TCRdb to about 2017). In the study overall: The study set out to find disease-linked TCR variants by profiling T cell receptor beta repertoires in ankylosing spondylitis patients and healthy donors. In total, the full study cohort was made up of some 110 healthy donors and some 26 ankylosing spondylitis patients. Peripheral blood samples were taken, and synovial fluid was additionally collected from ankylosing spondylitis patients. On the study overall, not on this receptor specifically: Blood from ankylosing spondylitis patients appeared to be characterized by a TCR beta motif made up of eight highly homologous amino acid variants. The disease-linked clones were reported to be significantly enriched in matched synovial fluid samples from ankylosing spondylitis patients. Some motif variants had previously been reported in the synovial fluid and blood of reactive arthritis patients, which suggests shared mechanisms of disease initiation. The disease-linked clones had a CD8+ phenotype and were found at relatively low frequencies in peripheral blood.

Unmatched junction bases come to 7, with V trimmed by 3 bases and J by 2 bases. The germline V gene (reference sequence) specifies LGHDT as CDR1 and YNNKEL as CDR2. There are 15 amino acids in the CDR3, from cysteine to phenylalanine inclusive. The only DNA kept is the CDR3, 45 bases in frame from the first base. Specimen: blood, either unsorted or a sorted T cell fraction (not recorded which). The rearranged chain carries TRBV3-1 and TRBJ2-7, with 7 junctional bases fitting TRBD1. The TCR comes from a female donor with ankylosing spondylitis or in good health (not recorded which). The nucleotides read TGTGCCAGCAGCCAGGAAGGGACAGCAACCTACGAGCAGTACTTC. Translated, this is CASSQEGTATYEQYF.